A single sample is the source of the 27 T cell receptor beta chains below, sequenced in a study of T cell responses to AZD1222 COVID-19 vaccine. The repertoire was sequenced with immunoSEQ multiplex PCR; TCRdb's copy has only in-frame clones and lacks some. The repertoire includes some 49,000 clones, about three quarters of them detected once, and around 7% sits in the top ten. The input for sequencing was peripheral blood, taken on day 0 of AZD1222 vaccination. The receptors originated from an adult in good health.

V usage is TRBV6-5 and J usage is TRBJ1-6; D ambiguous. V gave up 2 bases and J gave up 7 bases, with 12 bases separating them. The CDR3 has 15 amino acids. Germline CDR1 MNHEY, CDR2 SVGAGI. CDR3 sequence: CASSYQAGRNSPLHF. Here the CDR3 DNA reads TGTGCCAGCAGTTACCAGGCAGGACGAAATTCACCCCTCCACTTT.

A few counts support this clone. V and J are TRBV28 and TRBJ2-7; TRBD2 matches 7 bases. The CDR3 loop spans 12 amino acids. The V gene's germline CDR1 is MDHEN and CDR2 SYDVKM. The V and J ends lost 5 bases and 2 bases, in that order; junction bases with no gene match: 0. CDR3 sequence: CASSSGTYEQYF. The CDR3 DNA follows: TGTGCCAGCAGTAGCGGGACCTACGAGCAGTACTTC.

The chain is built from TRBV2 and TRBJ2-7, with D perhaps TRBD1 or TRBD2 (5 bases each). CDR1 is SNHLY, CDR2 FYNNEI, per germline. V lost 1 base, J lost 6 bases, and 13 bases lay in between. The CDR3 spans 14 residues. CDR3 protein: CASSEVGGISEQYV. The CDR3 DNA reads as TGTGCCAGCAGTGAAGTTGGGGGAATAAGCGAGCAGTACGTC.

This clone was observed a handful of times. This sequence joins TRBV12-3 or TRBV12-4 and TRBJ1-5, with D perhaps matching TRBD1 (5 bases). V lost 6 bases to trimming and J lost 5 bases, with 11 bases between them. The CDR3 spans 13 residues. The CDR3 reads CASSAWGDQPQHF. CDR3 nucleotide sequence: TGTGCCAGCAGCGCTTGGGGGGATCAGCCCCAGCATTTT.

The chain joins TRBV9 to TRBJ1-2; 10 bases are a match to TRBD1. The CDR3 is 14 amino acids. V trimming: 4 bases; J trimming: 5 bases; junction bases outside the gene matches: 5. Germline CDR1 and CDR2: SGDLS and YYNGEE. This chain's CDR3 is CASSRGQGSYGYTF. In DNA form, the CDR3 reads TGTGCCAGCAGCCGGGGACAGGGGAGTTATGGCTACACCTTC.

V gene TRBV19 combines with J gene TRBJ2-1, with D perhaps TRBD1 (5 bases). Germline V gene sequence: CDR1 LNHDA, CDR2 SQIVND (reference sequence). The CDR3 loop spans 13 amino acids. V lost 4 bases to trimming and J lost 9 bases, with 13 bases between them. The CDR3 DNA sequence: TGTGCCAGTAGTACGACAGTGGTTGGTGAGCAGTTCTTC. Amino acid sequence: CASSTTVVGEQFF.

For the CDR3, the DNA is TGTGCCAGCAGCACCGGGACAGGGGGTTTCGGGGAGCTGTTTTTT. Amino acids: CASSTGTGGFGELFF. The rearrangement uses TRBV7-7 and TRBJ2-2; TRBD1 matches at 11 bases. Germline CDR1 and CDR2: SSHAT and FNYEAQ (reference sequence). V shed 5 bases and J 7 bases; nucleotides not matched to a gene: 6. The CDR3 length is 15 residues.

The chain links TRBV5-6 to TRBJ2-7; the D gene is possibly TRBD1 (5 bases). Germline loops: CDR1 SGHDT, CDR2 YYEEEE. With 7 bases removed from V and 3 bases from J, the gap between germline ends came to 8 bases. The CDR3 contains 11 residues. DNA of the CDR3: TGTGCCAGCTCTAGGGGCTACGAGCAGTACTTC. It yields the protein CASSRGYEQYF.

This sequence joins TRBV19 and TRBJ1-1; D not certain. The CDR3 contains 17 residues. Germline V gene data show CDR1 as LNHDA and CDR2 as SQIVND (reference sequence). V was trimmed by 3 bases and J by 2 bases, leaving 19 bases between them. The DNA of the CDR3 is TGTGCCAGTAGTATTAGACCTAGTTGGACGGGTAACACTGAAGCTTTCTTT. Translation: CASSIRPSWTGNTEAFF.

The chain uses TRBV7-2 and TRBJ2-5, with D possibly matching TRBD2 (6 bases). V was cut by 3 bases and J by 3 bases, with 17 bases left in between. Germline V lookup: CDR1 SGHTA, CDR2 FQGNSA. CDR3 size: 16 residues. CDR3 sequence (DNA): TGTGCCAGCAGCTTCGGACTGGGAGCGGGCGAAGAGACCCAGTACTTC. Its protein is CASSFGLGAGEETQYF.

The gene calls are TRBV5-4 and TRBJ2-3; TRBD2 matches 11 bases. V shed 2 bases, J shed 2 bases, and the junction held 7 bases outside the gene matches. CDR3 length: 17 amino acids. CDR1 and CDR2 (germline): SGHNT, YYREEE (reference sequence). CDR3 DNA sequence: TGTGCCAGCAGCTTCCGGGTAGCGGGGGGGAACACAGATACGCAGTATTTT. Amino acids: CASSFRVAGGNTDTQYF.

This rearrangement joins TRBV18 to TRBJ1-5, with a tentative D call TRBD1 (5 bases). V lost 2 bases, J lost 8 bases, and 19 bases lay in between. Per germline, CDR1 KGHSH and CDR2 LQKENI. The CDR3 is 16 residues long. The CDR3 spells CASSPTSMGPREPQHF. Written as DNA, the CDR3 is TGTGCCAGCTCACCAACCTCCATGGGCCCCAGGGAGCCCCAGCATTTT.

In DNA form, the CDR3 reads TGTGCCAGCAGCTTGACCCACTCCAACACTGAAGCTTTCTTT. This gives the protein CASSLTHSNTEAFF. V gene TRBV7-9 combines with J gene TRBJ1-1; D ambiguous. From germline, CDR1 is SEHNR and CDR2 FQNEAQ (reference sequence). Trimming took 3 bases from V and 2 from J, leaving 10 bases between them. The CDR3 is 14 residues long.

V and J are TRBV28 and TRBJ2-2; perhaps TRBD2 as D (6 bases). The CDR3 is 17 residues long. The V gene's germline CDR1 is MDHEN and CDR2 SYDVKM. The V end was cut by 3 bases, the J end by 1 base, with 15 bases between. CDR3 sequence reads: CASSLGLEGRNTGELFF. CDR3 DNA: TGTGCCAGCAGTTTGGGGTTGGAGGGCCGGAACACCGGGGAGCTGTTTTTT.

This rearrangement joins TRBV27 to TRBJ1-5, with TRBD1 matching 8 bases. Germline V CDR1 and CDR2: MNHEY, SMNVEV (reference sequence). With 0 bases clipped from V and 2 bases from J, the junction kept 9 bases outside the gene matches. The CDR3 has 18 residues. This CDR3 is CASSLSISSGQGNQPQHF. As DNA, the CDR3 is TGTGCCAGCAGTTTATCCATTTCGTCGGGACAGGGCAATCAGCCCCAGCATTTT.

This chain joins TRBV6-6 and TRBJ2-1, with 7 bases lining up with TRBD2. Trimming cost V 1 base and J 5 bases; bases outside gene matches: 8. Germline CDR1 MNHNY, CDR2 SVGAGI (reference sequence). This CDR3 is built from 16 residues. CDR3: CASSYWRERGDNEQFF. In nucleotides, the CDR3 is TGTGCCAGCAGTTACTGGCGGGAGCGGGGAGACAATGAGCAGTTCTTC.

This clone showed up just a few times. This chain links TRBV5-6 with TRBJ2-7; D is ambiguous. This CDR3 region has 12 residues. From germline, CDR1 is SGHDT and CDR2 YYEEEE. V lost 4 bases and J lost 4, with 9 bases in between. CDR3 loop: CASSPGQYEQYF. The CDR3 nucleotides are TGTGCCAGCAGCCCCGGGCAGTACGAGCAGTACTTC.

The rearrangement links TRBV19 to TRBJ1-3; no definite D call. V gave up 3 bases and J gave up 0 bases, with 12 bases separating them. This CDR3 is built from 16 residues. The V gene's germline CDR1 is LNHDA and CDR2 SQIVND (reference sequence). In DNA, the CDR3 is TGTGCCAGTAGTATCCGCGGTGGGTTCTCTGGAAACACCATATATTTT. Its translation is CASSIRGGFSGNTIYF. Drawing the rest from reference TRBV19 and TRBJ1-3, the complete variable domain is DGGITQSPKYLFRKEGQNVTLSCEQNLNHDAMYWYRQDPGQGLRLIYYSQIVNDFQKGDIAEGYSVSREKKESFPLTVTSAQKNPTAFYLCASSIRGGFSGNTIYFGEGSWLTVV.

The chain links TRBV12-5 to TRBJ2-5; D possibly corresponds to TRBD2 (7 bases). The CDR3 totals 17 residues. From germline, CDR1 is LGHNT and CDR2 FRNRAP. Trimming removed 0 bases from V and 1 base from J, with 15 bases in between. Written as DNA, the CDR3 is TGTGCTAGTGGTTTGGTACTGGGGGGGGGCTTCCAAGAGACCCAGTACTTC. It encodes CASGLVLGGGFQETQYF. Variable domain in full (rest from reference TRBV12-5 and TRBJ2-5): DARVTQTPRHKVTEMGQEVTMRCQPILGHNTVFWYRQTMMQGLELLAYFRNRAPLDDSGMPKDRFSAEMPDATLATLKIQPSEPRDSAVYFCASGLVLGGGFQETQYFGPGTRLLVL.

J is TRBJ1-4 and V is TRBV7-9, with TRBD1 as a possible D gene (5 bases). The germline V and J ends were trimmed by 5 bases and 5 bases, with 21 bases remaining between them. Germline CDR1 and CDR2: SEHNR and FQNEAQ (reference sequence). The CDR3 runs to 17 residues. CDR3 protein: CASSHSNRGILNEKLFF. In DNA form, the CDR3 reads TGTGCCAGCAGCCACTCCAACCGGGGGATCCTCAATGAAAAACTGTTTTTT.

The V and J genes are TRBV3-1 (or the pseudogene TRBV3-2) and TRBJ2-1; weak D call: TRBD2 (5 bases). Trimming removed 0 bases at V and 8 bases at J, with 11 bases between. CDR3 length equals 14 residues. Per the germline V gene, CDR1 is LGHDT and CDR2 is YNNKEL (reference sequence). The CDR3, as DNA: TGTGCCAGCAGCCAAGAAGGAGGTAGGCATGAGCAGTTCTTC. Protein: CASSQEGGRHEQFF.

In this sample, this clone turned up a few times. The CDR3 DNA is TGTGCCAGCAGTTCAGAGCCGGGACAGGGGAATCAGCCCCAGCATTTT. As protein: CASSSEPGQGNQPQHF. V is TRBV6-5 and J is TRBJ1-5; 10 bases are a match to TRBD1. Germline-derived CDR1 and CDR2 are MNHEY and SVGAGI. Trimming removed 4 bases from V and 4 bases from J; junction bases left unmatched: 7. The CDR3 loop spans 16 amino acids.

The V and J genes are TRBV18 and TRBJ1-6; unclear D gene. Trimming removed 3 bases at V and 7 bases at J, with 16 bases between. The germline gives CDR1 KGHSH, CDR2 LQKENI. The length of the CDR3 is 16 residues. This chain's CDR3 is CASSPLSRRENSPLHF. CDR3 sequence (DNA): TGTGCCAGCTCACCCCTGTCCCGTAGGGAGAATTCACCCCTCCACTTT.

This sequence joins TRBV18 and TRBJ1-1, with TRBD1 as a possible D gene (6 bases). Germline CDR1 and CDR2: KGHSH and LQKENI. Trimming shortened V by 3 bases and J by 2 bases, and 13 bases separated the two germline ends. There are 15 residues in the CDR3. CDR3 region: CASSPPTGPNTEAFF. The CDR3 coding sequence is TGTGCCAGCTCACCTCCAACAGGGCCCAACACTGAAGCTTTCTTT.

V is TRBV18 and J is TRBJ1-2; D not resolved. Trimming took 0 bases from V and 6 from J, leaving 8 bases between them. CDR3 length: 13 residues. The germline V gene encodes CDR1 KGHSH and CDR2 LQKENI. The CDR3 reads CASSPPANDGYTF. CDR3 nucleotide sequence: TGTGCCAGCTCACCACCCGCAAACGATGGCTACACCTTC.

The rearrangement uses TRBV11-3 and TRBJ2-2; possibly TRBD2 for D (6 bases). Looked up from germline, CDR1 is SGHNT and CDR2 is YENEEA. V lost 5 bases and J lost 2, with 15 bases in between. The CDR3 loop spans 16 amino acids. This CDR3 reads CASSRLGGINTGELFF. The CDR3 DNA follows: TGTGCCAGCAGCCGCCTGGGCGGGATAAACACCGGGGAGCTGTTTTTT. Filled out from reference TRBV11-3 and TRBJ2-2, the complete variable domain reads EAGVVQSPRYKIIEKKQPVAFWCNPISGHNTLYWYLQNLGQGPELLIRYENEEAVDDSQLPKDRFSAERLKGVDSTLKIQPAELGDSAVYLCASSRLGGINTGELFFGEGSRLTVL.

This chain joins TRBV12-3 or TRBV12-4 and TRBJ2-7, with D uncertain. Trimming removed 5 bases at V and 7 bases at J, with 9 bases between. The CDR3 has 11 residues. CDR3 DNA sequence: TGTGCCAGCAGTCAGTCGTTTGAGCAGTACTTC. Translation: CASSQSFEQYF.